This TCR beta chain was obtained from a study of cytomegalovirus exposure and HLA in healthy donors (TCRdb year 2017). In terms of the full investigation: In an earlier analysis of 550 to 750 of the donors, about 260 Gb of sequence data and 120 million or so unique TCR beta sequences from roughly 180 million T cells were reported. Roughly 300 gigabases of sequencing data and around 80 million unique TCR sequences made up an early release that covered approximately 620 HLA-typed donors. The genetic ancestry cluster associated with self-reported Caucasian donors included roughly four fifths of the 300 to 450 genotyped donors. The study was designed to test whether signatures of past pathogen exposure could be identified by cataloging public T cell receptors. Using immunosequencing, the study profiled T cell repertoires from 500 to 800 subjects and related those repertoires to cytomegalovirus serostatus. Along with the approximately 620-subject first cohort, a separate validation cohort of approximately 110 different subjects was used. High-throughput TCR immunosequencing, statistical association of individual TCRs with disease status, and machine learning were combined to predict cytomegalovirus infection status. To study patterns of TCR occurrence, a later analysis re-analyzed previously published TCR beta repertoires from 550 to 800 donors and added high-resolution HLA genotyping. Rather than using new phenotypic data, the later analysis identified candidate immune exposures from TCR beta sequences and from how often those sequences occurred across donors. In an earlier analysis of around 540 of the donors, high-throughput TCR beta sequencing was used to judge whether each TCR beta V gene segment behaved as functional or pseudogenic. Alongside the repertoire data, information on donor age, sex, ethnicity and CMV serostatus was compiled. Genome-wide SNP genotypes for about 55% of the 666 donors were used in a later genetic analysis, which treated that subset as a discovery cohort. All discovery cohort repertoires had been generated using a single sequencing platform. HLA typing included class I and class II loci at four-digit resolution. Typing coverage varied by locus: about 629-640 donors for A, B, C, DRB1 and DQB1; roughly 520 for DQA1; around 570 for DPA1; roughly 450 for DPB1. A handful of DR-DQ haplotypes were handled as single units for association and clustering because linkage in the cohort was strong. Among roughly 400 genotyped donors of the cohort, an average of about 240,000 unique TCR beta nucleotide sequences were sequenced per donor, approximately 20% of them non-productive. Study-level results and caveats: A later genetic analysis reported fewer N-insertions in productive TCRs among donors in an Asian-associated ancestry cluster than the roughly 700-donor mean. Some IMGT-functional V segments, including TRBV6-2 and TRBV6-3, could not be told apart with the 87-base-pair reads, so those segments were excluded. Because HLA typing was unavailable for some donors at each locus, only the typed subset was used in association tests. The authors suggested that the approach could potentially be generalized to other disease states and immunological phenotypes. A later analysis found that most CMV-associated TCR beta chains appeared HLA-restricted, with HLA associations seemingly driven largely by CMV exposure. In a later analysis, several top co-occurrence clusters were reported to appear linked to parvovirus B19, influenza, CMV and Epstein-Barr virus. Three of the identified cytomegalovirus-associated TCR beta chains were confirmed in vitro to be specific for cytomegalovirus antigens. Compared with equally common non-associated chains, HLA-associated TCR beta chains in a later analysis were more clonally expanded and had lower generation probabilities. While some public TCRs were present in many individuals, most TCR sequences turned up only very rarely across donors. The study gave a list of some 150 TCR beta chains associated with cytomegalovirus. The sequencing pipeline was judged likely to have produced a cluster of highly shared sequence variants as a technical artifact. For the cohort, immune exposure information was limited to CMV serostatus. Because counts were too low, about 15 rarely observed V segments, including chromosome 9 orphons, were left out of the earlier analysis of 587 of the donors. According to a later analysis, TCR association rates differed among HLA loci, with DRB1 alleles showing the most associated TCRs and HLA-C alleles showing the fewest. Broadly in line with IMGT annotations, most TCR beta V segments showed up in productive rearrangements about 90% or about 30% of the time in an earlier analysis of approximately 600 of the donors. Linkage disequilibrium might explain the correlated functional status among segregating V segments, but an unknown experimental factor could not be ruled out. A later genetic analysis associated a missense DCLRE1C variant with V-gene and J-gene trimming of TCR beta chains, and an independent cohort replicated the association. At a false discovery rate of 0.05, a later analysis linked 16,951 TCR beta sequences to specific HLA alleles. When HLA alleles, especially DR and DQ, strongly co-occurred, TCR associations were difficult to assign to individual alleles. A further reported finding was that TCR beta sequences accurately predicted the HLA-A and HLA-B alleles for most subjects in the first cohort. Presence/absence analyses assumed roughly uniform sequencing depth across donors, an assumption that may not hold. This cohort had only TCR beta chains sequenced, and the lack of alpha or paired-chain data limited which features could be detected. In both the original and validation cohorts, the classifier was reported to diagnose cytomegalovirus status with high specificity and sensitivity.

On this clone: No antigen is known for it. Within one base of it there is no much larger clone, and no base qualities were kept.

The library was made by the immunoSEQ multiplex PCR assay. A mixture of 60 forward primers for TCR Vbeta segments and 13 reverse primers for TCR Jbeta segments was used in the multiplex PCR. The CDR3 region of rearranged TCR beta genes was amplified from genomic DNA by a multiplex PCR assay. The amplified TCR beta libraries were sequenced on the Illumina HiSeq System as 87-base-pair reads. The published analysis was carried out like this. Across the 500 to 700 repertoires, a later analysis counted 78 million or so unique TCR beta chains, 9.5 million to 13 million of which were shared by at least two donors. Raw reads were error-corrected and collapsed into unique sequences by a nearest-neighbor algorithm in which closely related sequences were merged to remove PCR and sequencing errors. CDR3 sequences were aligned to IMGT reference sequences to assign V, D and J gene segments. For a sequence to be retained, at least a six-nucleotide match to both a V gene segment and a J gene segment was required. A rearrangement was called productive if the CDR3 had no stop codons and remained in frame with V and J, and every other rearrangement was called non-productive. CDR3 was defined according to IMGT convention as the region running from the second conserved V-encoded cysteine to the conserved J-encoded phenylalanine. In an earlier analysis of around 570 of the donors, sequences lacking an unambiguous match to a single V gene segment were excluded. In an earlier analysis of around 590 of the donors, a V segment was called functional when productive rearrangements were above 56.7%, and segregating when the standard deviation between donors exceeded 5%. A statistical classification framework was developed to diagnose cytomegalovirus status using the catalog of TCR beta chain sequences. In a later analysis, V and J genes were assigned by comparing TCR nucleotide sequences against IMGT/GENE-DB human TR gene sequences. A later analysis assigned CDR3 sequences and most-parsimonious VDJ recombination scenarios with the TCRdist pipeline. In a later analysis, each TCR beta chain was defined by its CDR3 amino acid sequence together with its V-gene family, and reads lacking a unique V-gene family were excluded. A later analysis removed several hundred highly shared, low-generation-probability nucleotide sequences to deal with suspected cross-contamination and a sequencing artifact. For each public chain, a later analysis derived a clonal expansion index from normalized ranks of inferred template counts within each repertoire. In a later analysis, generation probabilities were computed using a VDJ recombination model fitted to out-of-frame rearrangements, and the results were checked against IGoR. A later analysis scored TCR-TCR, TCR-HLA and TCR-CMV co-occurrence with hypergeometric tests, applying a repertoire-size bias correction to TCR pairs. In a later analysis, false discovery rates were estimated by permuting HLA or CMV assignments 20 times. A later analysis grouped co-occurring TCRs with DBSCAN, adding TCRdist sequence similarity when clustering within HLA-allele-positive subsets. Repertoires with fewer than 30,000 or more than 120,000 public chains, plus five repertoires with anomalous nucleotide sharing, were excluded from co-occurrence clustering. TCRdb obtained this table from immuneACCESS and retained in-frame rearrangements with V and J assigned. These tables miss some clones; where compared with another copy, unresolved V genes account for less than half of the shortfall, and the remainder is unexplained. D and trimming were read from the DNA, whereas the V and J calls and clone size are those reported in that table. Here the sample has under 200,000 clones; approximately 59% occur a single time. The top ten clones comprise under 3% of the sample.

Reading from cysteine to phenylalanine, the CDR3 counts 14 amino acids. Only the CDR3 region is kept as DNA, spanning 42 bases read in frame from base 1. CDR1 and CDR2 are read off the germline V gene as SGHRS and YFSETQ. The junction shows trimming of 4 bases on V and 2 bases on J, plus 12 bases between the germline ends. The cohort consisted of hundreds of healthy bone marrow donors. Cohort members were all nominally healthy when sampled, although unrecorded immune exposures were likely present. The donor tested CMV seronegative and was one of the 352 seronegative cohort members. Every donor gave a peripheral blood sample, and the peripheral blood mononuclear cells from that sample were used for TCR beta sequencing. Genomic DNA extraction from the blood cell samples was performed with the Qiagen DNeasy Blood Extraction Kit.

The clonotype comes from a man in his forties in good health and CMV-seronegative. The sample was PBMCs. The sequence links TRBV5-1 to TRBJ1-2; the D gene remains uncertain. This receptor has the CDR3 CASSREGENYGYTF. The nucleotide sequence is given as TGCGCCAGCAGCCGGGAAGGTGAAAACTATGGCTACACCTTC.